One sample yielded the 31 T cell receptor beta chains listed below, sequenced in a study of cytomegalovirus exposure and HLA in healthy donors. The PCR used 60 Vbeta and 13 Jbeta primers. Generated by immunoSEQ multiplex PCR, the TCRdb table keeps only in-frame clones and is missing some. Counted here are 150,000 to 200,000 clones, under 85% occurring once; the ten biggest clones make up 5% to 5.5%. The sample comprised PBMCs. These receptors were collected from a young woman in good health and CMV-seropositive.

This chain joins TRBV15 and TRBJ2-3; possible D gene TRBD1, 6 bases. CDR3 size: 16 residues. The germline CDR1 and CDR2 sequences are LNHNV and YYDKDF (reference sequence). V dropped 0 bases and J dropped 3 bases, with 13 bases sitting between them. CDR3 region: CATSRDSGVLTDTQYF. The DNA of the CDR3 is TGTGCCACCAGCAGAGATTCAGGGGTGTTGACAGATACGCAGTATTTT. Drawing the rest from reference TRBV15 and TRBJ2-3, the complete variable domain is DAMVIQNPRYQVTQFGKPVTLSCSQTLNHNVMYWYQQKSSQAPKLLFHYYDKDFNNEADTPDNFQSRRPNTSFCFLDIRSPGLGDTAMYLCATSRDSGVLTDTQYFGPGTRLTVL.

The chain couples TRBV5-4 to TRBJ2-5; the match to TRBD1 covers 8 bases. The germline V gene has CDR1 SGHNT and CDR2 YYREEE (reference sequence). The CDR3 is 13 amino acids. Trimming cost V 4 bases and J 5 bases; bases outside gene matches: 4. CDR3 loop: CASSLTGDETQYF. As DNA, the CDR3 is TGTGCCAGCAGCCTGACAGGGGACGAGACCCAGTACTTC.

V gene TRBV25-1 combines with J gene TRBJ2-2, with TRBD1 matching 7 bases. CDR3 length: 15 residues. Germline V gives CDR1 MGHDK, CDR2 SYGVNS. The V segment lost 4 bases and the J segment 5 bases; nucleotides outside the gene matches: 7. The CDR3 here is CASSARDRKTGELFF. The CDR3 DNA follows: TGTGCCAGCAGTGCACGGGACAGAAAAACCGGGGAGCTGTTTTTT.

This clone was observed a single time. The gene calls are TRBV10-2 and TRBJ2-3; a weak D match, TRBD1 (6 bases). Germline CDR1 WSHSY, CDR2 SAAADI. V lost 4 bases and J lost 1, with 9 bases in between. This CDR3 region has 14 residues. CDR3 amino acids: CASSVSGGTDTQYF. The CDR3 nucleotides read TGCGCCAGCAGTGTGTCAGGGGGCACAGATACGCAGTATTTT.

This clone was recorded a few times. J is TRBJ1-1 and V is TRBV15, with D possibly being TRBD1 (5 bases). Germline V gene sequence: CDR1 LNHNV, CDR2 YYDKDF (reference sequence). Trimming removed 6 bases at V and 3 bases at J, with 17 bases between. The CDR3 has 15 residues. The CDR3 here is CATRRRRAGDTEAFF. In nucleotides, the CDR3 is TGTGCCACCAGAAGGAGGAGGGCGGGGGACACTGAAGCTTTCTTT.

The chain couples TRBV18 to TRBJ1-2; no reliable D call. This CDR3 region has 13 residues. CDR1 is KGHSH and CDR2 is LQKENI in the germline V gene. Trimming took off 0 bases at V and 3 bases at J, with 5 bases between the two ends. DNA of the CDR3: TGTGCCAGCTCACCACCGAGATACTATGGCTACACCTTC. It is translated as CASSPPRYYGYTF.

V and J are TRBV4-3 and TRBJ1-1; D possibly corresponds to TRBD1 (5 bases). CDR1 is LGHNA and CDR2 is YSLEER in the germline V gene. V shed 4 bases and J shed 0 bases, with 21 bases lying between them. CDR3 length: 18 residues. For the CDR3, the DNA is TGCGCCAGCAGCCCTAGAAGGAGGGGCGAAATAATGAACACTGAAGCTTTCTTT. Amino acid sequence: CASSPRRRGEIMNTEAFF.

This chain uses TRBV5-4 with TRBJ2-2; the D gene is possibly TRBD1 (6 bases). Looked up from germline, CDR1 is SGHNT and CDR2 is YYREEE (reference sequence). Trimming took 6 bases from V and 5 from J, leaving 14 bases between them. The CDR3 is 14 residues long. The CDR3 loop is CASTQGQTTGELFF. In DNA form, the CDR3 reads TGTGCCAGCACCCAAGGACAGACTACCGGGGAGCTGTTTTTT.

The V call is TRBV18, the J call TRBJ1-1; possibly TRBD1 for D (5 bases). Germline lookup yields CDR1 KGHSH and CDR2 LQKENI. This CDR3 has 13 residues. Trimming removed 5 bases at V and 1 base at J, with 8 bases between. CDR3 bases: TGTGCCAGCTCATCAGACAGGAACACTGAAGCTTTCTTT. This codes for CASSSDRNTEAFF.

This CDR3 is CASSLGQRNYGYTF. In nucleotides, the CDR3 is TGCGCCAGCAGCCTGGGACAGAGGAACTATGGCTACACCTTC. This chain uses TRBV4-3 with TRBJ1-2; 7 bases map to TRBD1. With V trimmed by 4 bases and J by 2 bases, 4 bases remained unmatched. The V gene's germline CDR1 is LGHNA and CDR2 YSLEER. The CDR3 is 14 amino acids.

The chain has TRBV30 and TRBJ1-1; D not resolved. Germline V lookup: CDR1 GTSNPN, CDR2 SVGIG (reference sequence). Trimming cost V 4 bases and J 4 bases, with 13 bases left between them. This CDR3 has 13 residues. The CDR3 sequence is CAWIQDFGTEAFF. CDR3 sequence (DNA): TGTGCCTGGATCCAGGATTTTGGCACTGAAGCTTTCTTT.

The chain recombines TRBV29-1 with TRBJ2-3, with 10 bases lining up with TRBD2. Trimming took 6 bases from V and 2 from J; bases not matched to a gene: 8. The germline gives CDR1 SQVTM, CDR2 ANQGSEA. This CDR3 spans 15 amino acids. CDR3 sequence reads: CSVVIAGGDTDTQYF. The CDR3 DNA is TGCAGCGTCGTTATAGCGGGGGGCGACACAGATACGCAGTATTTT.

This sequence joins TRBV27 and TRBJ1-1; D is unresolved. The CDR3 totals 15 residues. Germline V lookup: CDR1 MNHEY, CDR2 SMNVEV (reference sequence). Trimming pared 5 bases from V and 1 base from J, leaving 14 bases between. The CDR3 spells CASSTSAGKNTEAFF. CDR3 sequence (DNA): TGTGCCAGCAGTACCTCGGCGGGGAAGAACACTGAAGCTTTCTTT.

The CDR3 coding sequence is TGTGCCAGCAGGACCGGGACTAGAGAAACAGATACGCAGTATTTT. Amino acids: CASRTGTRETDTQYF. V is TRBV6-5 and J is TRBJ2-3; 8 bases fit TRBD2. CDR1 is MNHEY and CDR2 is SVGAGI in the germline V gene. J gave up 3 bases and V 6 bases, and 8 bases lay outside the gene matches. The CDR3 totals 15 residues.

The chain has TRBV27 and TRBJ1-1; D is perhaps TRBD1 (5 bases). This CDR3 region has 14 residues. Per the germline V gene, CDR1 is MNHEY and CDR2 is SMNVEV (reference sequence). V lost 0 bases, J lost 8 bases, and 13 bases lay in between. The CDR3 region is CASSLSQGSAEAFF. Here the CDR3 DNA reads TGTGCCAGCAGTTTATCGCAGGGATCCGCGGAAGCTTTCTTT.

The rearrangement joins TRBV28 to TRBJ2-2; 7 bases are a match to TRBD1. The V and J ends lost 6 bases and 4 bases, in that order; junction bases with no gene match: 5. This CDR3 spans 14 amino acids. CDR1 and CDR2 (germline): MDHEN, SYDVKM. The chain's CDR3 is CASRTDRVTGELFF. CDR3 nucleotide sequence: TGTGCCAGCAGGACTGACAGGGTCACCGGGGAGCTGTTTTTT.

The V and J genes are TRBV7-2 and TRBJ2-2, with TRBD2 as a possible D gene (6 bases). Germline-derived CDR1 and CDR2 are SGHTA and FQGNSA. The CDR3 has 15 residues. Trimming took off 3 bases at V and 2 bases at J, with 10 bases between the two ends. The chain's CDR3 is CASSFGGANTGELFF. The CDR3 DNA follows: TGTGCCAGCAGCTTTGGAGGGGCAAACACCGGGGAGCTGTTTTTT.

The V and J genes are TRBV9 and TRBJ1-1; TRBD1 aligns across 8 bases. The CDR3 sequence is 15 residues long. V trimming: 3 bases; J trimming: 4 bases; junction bases outside the gene matches: 8. CDR1 is SGDLS and CDR2 is YYNGEE in the germline V gene. The CDR3 protein is CASSAGQGWGTEAFF. The CDR3 coding sequence is TGTGCCAGCAGCGCTGGACAGGGATGGGGCACTGAAGCTTTCTTT.

V usage is TRBV6-5 and J usage is TRBJ2-4; 10 bases are a match to TRBD2. Germline V gene sequence: CDR1 MNHEY, CDR2 SVGAGI. V lost 2 bases to trimming and J lost 3 bases; unmatched junction nucleotides: 1. This CDR3 has 15 amino acids. DNA of the CDR3: TGTGCCAGCAGTTACGAGCGGGGGGGCAAAAACATTCAGTACTTC. Its translation: CASSYERGGKNIQYF.

The rearrangement joins TRBV18 to TRBJ2-1; D is unclear. CDR3 length: 15 residues. V was trimmed by 5 bases and J by 0 bases, leaving 11 bases between them. Germline CDR1 and CDR2: KGHSH and LQKENI. CDR3 DNA sequence: TGTGCCAGCTCAGAACTGCGGAGCTCCTACAATGAGCAGTTCTTC. Translated: CASSELRSSYNEQFF.

The chain links TRBV11-3 to TRBJ2-3; possible D gene TRBD2, 6 bases. The V end lost 5 bases, the J end lost 8 bases, and 14 bases lay between the germline ends. The CDR3 has 13 amino acids. Germline CDR1 reads SGHNT; CDR2 reads YENEEA. DNA for the CDR3: TGTGCCAGCAGCGTGTCGACTAGAGGTACGCAGTATTTT. Protein sequence: CASSVSTRGTQYF.

The chain has TRBV5-8 and TRBJ2-5, with 11 bases that match TRBD2. CDR3 length equals 16 residues. The junction had 5 bases not matched to a gene; V was cut back by 4 bases and J by 0 bases. Germline CDR1 is SGHTS and CDR2 is YDEGEE. The CDR3 DNA follows: TGTGCCAGCAGCAAAGGGACTAGCGGATACCAAGAGACCCAGTACTTC. It is translated as CASSKGTSGYQETQYF.

This rearrangement joins TRBV5-1 to TRBJ2-1; TRBD1 is a possible D gene (5 bases). V was pared by 5 bases and J by 5 bases, with 14 bases between. CDR3 length equals 14 residues. Germline values: CDR1 SGHRS, CDR2 YFSETQ. CDR3 loop: CASSAGRLNNEQFF. The CDR3 DNA reads TGCGCCAGCAGTGCAGGGCGTCTTAACAATGAGCAGTTCTTC.

The chain joins TRBV4-1 to TRBJ1-2; D is undetermined. The germline CDR1 and CDR2 sequences are MGHRA and YSYEKL. Trimming stripped 4 bases from V and 0 bases from J, with 12 bases between. The CDR3 covers 15 residues. The CDR3 DNA follows: TGCGCCAGCAGCCCTTCCCCCGTTGCTAACTATGGCTACACCTTC. Its translation: CASSPSPVANYGYTF.

The gene calls are TRBV5-1 and TRBJ1-1, with a possible D match to TRBD1 (5 bases). Trimming left V 3 bases short and J 4 bases short, with 13 bases between. Germline V lookup: CDR1 SGHRS, CDR2 YFSETQ. The CDR3 is made up of 14 amino acids. This CDR3 reads CASSSMLGGTEAFF. CDR3 DNA sequence: TGCGCCAGCAGCTCCATGTTGGGGGGCACTGAAGCTTTCTTT.

The rearrangement joins TRBV5-1 to TRBJ2-7, with D unclear. This CDR3 has 11 residues. The germline V and J ends were trimmed by 4 bases and 4 bases, with 6 bases remaining between them. Germline values: CDR1 SGHRS, CDR2 YFSETQ. Here the CDR3 reads CASSEAYEQYF. The CDR3 region has the DNA TGCGCCAGCAGCGAAGCATACGAGCAGTACTTC.

V usage is TRBV9 and J usage is TRBJ2-5; the D is unclear. The J call may be faulty, since TRBJ2-7 better matches the DNA end. Germline V gene data show CDR1 as SGDLS and CDR2 as YYNGEE. The CDR3 loop spans 14 amino acids. CDR3 nucleotide sequence: TGTGCCAGCAGCGTAGGTGTGAGGTCCTACGAGCAGTACTTC. The encoded protein is CASSVGVRSYEQYF.

This chain links TRBV19 with TRBJ1-2; D is perhaps TRBD1 (5 bases). CDR3 length: 16 amino acids. Trimming took 6 bases from V and 1 from J, leaving 18 bases between them. The V gene's germline CDR1 is LNHDA and CDR2 SQIVND (reference sequence). The CDR3 region has the DNA TGTGCCAGTAGACGAGGAGGGCAGGGTAATAACTATGGCTACACCTTC. Its translation: CASRRGGQGNNYGYTF.

This chain links TRBV5-1 with TRBJ2-2, with 7 bases identical to TRBD2. From germline, CDR1 is SGHRS and CDR2 YFSETQ. Trimming cost V 5 bases and J 5 bases; bases outside gene matches: 9. This CDR3 has 15 amino acids. The CDR3 protein is CASSRLAVETGELFF. In nucleotides, the CDR3 is TGCGCCAGCAGTCGCCTAGCGGTAGAGACCGGGGAGCTGTTTTTT. Full variable domain (remainder filled in from reference TRBV5-1 and TRBJ2-2): KAGVTQTPRYLIKTRGQQVTLSCSPISGHRSVSWYQQTPGQGLQFLFEYFSETQRNKGNFPGRFSGRQFSNSRSEMNVSTLELGDSALYLCASSRLAVETGELFFGEGSRLTVL.

The sample holds a few counts of this clone. The chain joins TRBV4-3 to TRBJ2-7; TRBD1 matches at 10 bases. Trimming took 4 bases from V and 2 from J; bases not matched to a gene: 5. The germline V gene encodes CDR1 LGHNA and CDR2 YSLEER. The CDR3 runs to 15 residues. The CDR3 spells CASSRAGTGAYEQYF. The CDR3 bases are TGCGCCAGCAGCCGAGCCGGGACAGGGGCCTACGAGCAGTACTTC.

This clone was counted a few times. The CDR3 region has the DNA TGTGCCAGCAGTTTGGACAGGGAGGACCTGAACACTGAAGCTTTCTTT. It is translated as CASSLDREDLNTEAFF. V gene TRBV2 combines with J gene TRBJ1-1, with 8 bases fitting TRBD1. This CDR3 comprises 16 residues. V lost 5 bases to trimming and J lost 0 bases; unmatched junction nucleotides: 8. Germline V gene data show CDR1 as SNHLY and CDR2 as FYNNEI.